This T cell receptor beta chain appears in the sequencing data of a study of PD-1 blockade in classical Hodgkin lymphoma. Data came from immunoSEQ multiplex PCR; TCRdb stores just in-frame clones and leaves some out. The table records 65,000 to 95,000 clones, around nine tenths of them present only once. CDR3 length: 14 residues. CDR1 is GTSNPN, CDR2 SVGIG, per germline (reference sequence). V shed 5 bases and J shed 0 bases, with 12 bases lying between them. No patient escaped relapse after autologous stem cell transplantation, and brentuximab vedotin exposure varied. Sample: peripheral blood mononuclear cells (PBMCs), taken at baseline. The clonotype originates from a human donor with classical Hodgkin lymphoma. The chain employs TRBV30 and TRBJ2-3, with D unresolved. The CDR3 nucleotides read TGTGCCTGGGAAGAGTTTACTAGCACAGATACGCAGTATTTT. It codes for CAWEEFTSTDTQYF.